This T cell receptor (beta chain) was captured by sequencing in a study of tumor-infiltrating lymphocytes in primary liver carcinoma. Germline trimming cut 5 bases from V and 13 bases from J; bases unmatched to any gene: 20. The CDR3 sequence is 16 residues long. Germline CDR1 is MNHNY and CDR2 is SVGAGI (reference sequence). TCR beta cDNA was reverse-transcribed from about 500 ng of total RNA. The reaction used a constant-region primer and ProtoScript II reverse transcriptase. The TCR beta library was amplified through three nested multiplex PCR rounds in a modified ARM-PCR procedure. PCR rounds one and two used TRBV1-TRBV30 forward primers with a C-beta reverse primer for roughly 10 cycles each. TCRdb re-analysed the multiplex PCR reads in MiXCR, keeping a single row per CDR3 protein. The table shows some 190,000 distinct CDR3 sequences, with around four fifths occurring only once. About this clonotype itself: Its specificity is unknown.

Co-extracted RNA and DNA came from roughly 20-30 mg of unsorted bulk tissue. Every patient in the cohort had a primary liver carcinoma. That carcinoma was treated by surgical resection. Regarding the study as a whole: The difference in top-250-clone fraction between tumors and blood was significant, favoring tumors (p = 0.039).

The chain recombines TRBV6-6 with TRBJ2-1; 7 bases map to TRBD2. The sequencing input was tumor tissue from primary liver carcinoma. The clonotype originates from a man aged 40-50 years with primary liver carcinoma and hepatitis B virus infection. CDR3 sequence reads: CASSEAPLAGVDGQFF. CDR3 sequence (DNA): TGTGCCAGCAGTGAAGCCCCCCTGGCGGGAGTCGATGGACAGTTCTTC.